Described below is a single T cell receptor (beta chain) sequence and its context. What it binds is not known. CDR1 and CDR2 from the germline V gene are SGHRS and YFSETQ. V was pared by 4 bases and J by 5 bases, with 7 bases of the junction left unmatched. The CDR3 totals 16 residues. The sample is drawn from a study of cytomegalovirus exposure and HLA in healthy donors. Study results and limitations: Rare sequences made up most TCRs, while some public TCRs were found in many donors. Analysis was carried out at a later point, and it linked a missense DCLRE1C variant to TCR beta V- and J-gene trimming.

The PCR made use of 60 Vbeta and 13 Jbeta primers. This table comes from immunoSEQ multiplex PCR, and its TCRdb copy is limited to in-frame clones, with some not included. Found here are roughly 200,000 clones, roughly four fifths of them singletons; the top ten hold roughly 2%. The receptor comes from a man aged 25-40 years in good health and CMV-seronegative. The sequencing sample was made of PBMCs. This sequence joins TRBV5-1 and TRBJ2-3; 13 nucleotides match TRBD2. This CDR3 reads CASSIGLAGVLDTQYF. The CDR3, as DNA: TGCGCCAGCAGCATAGGACTAGCGGGAGTATTAGATACGCAGTATTTT.